The 13 T cell receptor beta chains in this list originate from one sample, sequenced in a study of PD-1 blockade in classical Hodgkin lymphoma. Generated by immunoSEQ multiplex PCR, the TCRdb table keeps only in-frame clones and is missing some. The profile shows roughly 25,000 clones, about four fifths of them singletons. Relapse was seen in all patients after autologous stem cell transplantation, and brentuximab vedotin exposure was variable. Thawed PBMCs underwent magnetic negative selection to yield purified CD4+ T cells. The sequenced sample was CD4+ T cells from blood, obtained at baseline. The receptors stem from a human donor with classical Hodgkin lymphoma.

This chain links TRBV10-3 with TRBJ2-3, with a weak D call TRBD1 (7 bases). The length of the CDR3 is 14 residues. Germline lookup yields CDR1 ENHRY and CDR2 SYGVKD. Trimming removed 11 bases from V and 2 bases from J, with 17 bases in between. CDR3 loop: CAGARGADTDTQYF. The CDR3 bases are TGTGCCGGAGCCAGGGGGGCGGACACAGATACGCAGTATTTT.

The V and J genes are TRBV7-6 and TRBJ2-1; 10 nucleotides line up with TRBD2. The junction had 6 bases not matched to a gene; V was cut back by 4 bases and J by 6 bases. Germline lookup yields CDR1 SGHVS and CDR2 FNYEAQ. The CDR3 has 15 residues. CDR3 amino acids: CASSSYSGGRNEQFF. The CDR3 DNA reads TGTGCCAGCAGCTCATATAGCGGGGGGCGCAATGAGCAGTTCTTC.

The V call is TRBV7-3, the J call TRBJ2-7; no reliable D call. Germline values: CDR1 SGHTA, CDR2 FQGTGA. V lost 3 bases and J 6 bases, leaving 12 bases between the germline ends. The CDR3 is 13 residues long. CDR3 DNA: TGTGCCAGCAGCTTCGTAGCTAACGGCGAGCAGTACTTC. It is translated as CASSFVANGEQYF. The full variable domain, its missing parts supplied by reference TRBV7-3 and TRBJ2-7, is GAGVSQTPSNKVTEKGKYVELRCDPISGHTALYWYRQSLGQGPEFLIYFQGTGAADDSGLPNDRFFAVRPEGSVSTLKIQRTERGDSAVYLCASSFVANGEQYFGPGTRLTVT.

V is TRBV7-8 and J is TRBJ1-1; a weak D match, TRBD1 (5 bases). Germline V gene lookup returns CDR1 SGHVS and CDR2 FQNEAQ. The V end lost 1 base, the J end lost 3 bases, and 12 bases lay between the germline ends. This CDR3 is 15 amino acids long. The CDR3 region has the DNA TGTGCCAGCAGCTTAGTTCGGGGGTCTGACACTGAAGCTTTCTTT. Translation: CASSLVRGSDTEAFF.

The rearrangement uses TRBV28 and TRBJ1-5, with D unclear. Trimming pared 8 bases from V and 6 bases from J, leaving 14 bases between. This CDR3 is built from 13 residues. Per germline, CDR1 MDHEN and CDR2 SYDVKM. The CDR3 loop reads CASENSKVQPQHF. CDR3 DNA: TGTGCCAGCGAGAACAGCAAGGTTCAGCCCCAGCATTTT.

V usage is TRBV5-1 and J usage is TRBJ1-1; D perhaps matches TRBD1 (5 bases). The germline V gene has CDR1 SGHRS and CDR2 YFSETQ. V was cut by 4 bases and J by 7 bases, with 20 bases left in between. The CDR3 totals 15 residues. In DNA, the CDR3 is TGCGCCAGCAGCGCTAGATACCAGGGCGTTAGTGAAGCTTTCTTT. Its protein product is CASSARYQGVSEAFF.

The gene calls are TRBV28 and TRBJ2-1; 7 nucleotides line up with TRBD2. The V gene's germline CDR1 is MDHEN and CDR2 SYDVKM. CDR3 length equals 17 residues. Unmatched junction bases numbered 14, after V lost 5 bases and J lost 4 bases. In nucleotides, the CDR3 is TGTGCCAGCAGTCCCTTAGGTTCGGGGGGATTATACAATGAGCAGTTCTTC. Its protein product is CASSPLGSGGLYNEQFF.

The chain couples TRBV21-1 to TRBJ1-4. TRBV21-1 is described as a pseudogene. The CDR3 is 14 amino acids. The CDR3 sequence is CASSNLGSGEKLFF. The CDR3, as DNA: TGTGCCAGCAGCAATCTAGGGAGCGGTGAAAAACTGTTTTTT.

CDR3 sequence (DNA): TGTGCCACCAGCAGAGATCAGATCCCCGCCTACAATGAGCAGTTCTTC. This sequence encodes CATSRDQIPAYNEQFF. This sequence joins TRBV15 and TRBJ2-1; unclear D gene. Trimming took off 0 bases at V and 2 bases at J, with 11 bases between the two ends. CDR1 and CDR2 (germline): LNHNV, YYDKDF (reference sequence). This CDR3 spans 16 amino acids.

The V gene is TRBV6-6, the J gene TRBJ1-4; D is uncertain. CDR1 and CDR2 (germline): MNHNY, SVGAGI (reference sequence). The CDR3 spans 15 residues. V lost 8 bases, J lost 2 bases, and 15 bases lay in between. CDR3 loop: CASSGQEGTNEKLFF. In nucleotides, the CDR3 is TGTGCCAGCTCAGGCCAAGAGGGTACTAATGAAAAACTGTTTTTT.

The CDR3 here is CAISEGIGTDTQYF. CDR3 nucleotide sequence: TGTGCCATCAGTGAGGGGATAGGCACAGATACGCAGTATTTT. The genes are TRBV10-3 and TRBJ2-3; no firm D call. Per the germline V gene, CDR1 is ENHRY and CDR2 is SYGVKD. Trimming shortened V by 2 bases and J by 1 base, and 7 bases separated the two germline ends. The CDR3 has 14 amino acids.

Note on this clone: Other nucleotide sequences from this sample produce the same CDR3. This sequence joins TRBV7-8 and TRBJ1-4, with no clear D. The CDR3 has 14 residues. Trimming cost V 3 bases and J 2 bases, with 7 bases left between them. CDR1 is SGHVS and CDR2 is FQNEAQ in the germline V gene. The CDR3 is CASSLVETNEKLFF. The CDR3 region has the DNA TGTGCCAGCAGCTTGGTGGAGACTAATGAAAAACTGTTTTTT. Together with reference TRBV7-8 and TRBJ1-4, the CDR3 gives the full variable domain: GAGVSQSPRYKVAKRGQDVALRCDPISGHVSLFWYQQALGQGPEFLTYFQNEAQLDKSGLPSDRFFAERPEGSVSTLKIQRTQQEDSAVYLCASSLVETNEKLFFGSGTQLSVL.

The rearrangement joins TRBV5-1 to TRBJ1-3, with D unresolved. Germline CDR1 and CDR2: SGHRS and YFSETQ. This CDR3 region has 15 residues. The germline V and J ends were trimmed by 4 bases and 0 bases, with 11 bases remaining between them. The CDR3 loop reads CASSLTGVSGNTIYF. CDR3 coding DNA: TGCGCCAGCAGCCTGACCGGCGTCTCTGGAAACACCATATATTTT.